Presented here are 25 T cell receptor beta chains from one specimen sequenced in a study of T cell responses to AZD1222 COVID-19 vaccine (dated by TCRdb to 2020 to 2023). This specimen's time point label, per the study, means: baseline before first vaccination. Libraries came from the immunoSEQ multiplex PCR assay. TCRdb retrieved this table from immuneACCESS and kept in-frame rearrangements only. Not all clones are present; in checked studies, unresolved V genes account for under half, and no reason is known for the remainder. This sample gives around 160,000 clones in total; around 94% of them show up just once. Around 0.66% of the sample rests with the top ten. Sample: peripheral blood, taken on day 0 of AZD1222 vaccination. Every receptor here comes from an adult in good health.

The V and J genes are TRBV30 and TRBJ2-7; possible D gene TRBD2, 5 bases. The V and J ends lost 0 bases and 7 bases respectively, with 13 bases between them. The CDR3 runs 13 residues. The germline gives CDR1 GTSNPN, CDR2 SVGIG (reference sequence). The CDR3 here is CAWSVERAVEQYF. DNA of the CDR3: TGTGCCTGGAGTGTAGAGAGGGCGGTAGAGCAGTACTTC.

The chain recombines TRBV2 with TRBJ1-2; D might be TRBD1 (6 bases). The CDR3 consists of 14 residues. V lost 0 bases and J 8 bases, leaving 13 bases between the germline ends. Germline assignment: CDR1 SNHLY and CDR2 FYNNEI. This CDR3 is CASSEALGGQGYTF. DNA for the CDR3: TGTGCCAGCAGTGAAGCGCTGGGGGGACAAGGCTACACCTTC.

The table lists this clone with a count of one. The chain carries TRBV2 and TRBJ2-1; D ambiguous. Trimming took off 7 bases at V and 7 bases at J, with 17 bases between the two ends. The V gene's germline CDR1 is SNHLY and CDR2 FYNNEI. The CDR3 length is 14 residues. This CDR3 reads CASKSTWMGNEQFF. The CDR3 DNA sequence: TGTGCCAGCAAATCTACTTGGATGGGGAATGAGCAGTTCTTC.

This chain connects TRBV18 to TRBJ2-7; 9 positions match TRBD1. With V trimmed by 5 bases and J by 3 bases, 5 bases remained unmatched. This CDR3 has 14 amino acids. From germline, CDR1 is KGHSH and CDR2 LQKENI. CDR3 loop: CASSAGTGNYEQYF. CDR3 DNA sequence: TGTGCCAGCTCAGCCGGGACAGGGAACTACGAGCAGTACTTC.

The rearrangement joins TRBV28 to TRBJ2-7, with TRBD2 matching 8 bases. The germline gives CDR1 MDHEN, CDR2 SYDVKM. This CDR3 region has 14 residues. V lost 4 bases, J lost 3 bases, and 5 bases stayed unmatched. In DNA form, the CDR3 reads TGTGCCAGCAGTTCCCTAGCGGGCTACTACGAGCAGTACTTC. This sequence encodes CASSSLAGYYEQYF.

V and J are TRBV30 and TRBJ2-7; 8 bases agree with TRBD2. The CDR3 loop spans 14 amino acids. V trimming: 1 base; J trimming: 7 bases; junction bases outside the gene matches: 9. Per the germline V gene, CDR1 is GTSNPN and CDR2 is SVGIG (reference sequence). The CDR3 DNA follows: TGTGCCTGGAGTGGGGAGCGGGAGACGGGGGAGCAGTACTTC. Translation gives CAWSGERETGEQYF.

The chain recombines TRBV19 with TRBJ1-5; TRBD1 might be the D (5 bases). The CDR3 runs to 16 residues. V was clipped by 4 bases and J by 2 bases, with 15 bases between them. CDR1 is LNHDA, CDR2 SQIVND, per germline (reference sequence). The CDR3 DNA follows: TGTGCCAGTAGTAGTCAGGGTAGTACGCGCAATCAGCCCCAGCATTTT. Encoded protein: CASSSQGSTRNQPQHF.

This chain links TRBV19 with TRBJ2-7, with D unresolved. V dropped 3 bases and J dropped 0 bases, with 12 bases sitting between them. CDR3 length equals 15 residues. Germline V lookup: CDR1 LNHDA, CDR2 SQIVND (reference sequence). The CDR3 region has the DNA TGTGCCAGTAGTATTCGGCCAGTGAGCTCCTACGAGCAGTACTTC. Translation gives CASSIRPVSSYEQYF.

CDR3 in amino acids: CASLGGLAGESFF. The CDR3 coding sequence is TGTGCCAGCTTAGGAGGACTAGCGGGAGAGTCGTTCTTC. V usage is TRBV5-5 and J usage is TRBJ2-1; 13 bases line up with TRBD2. Trimming removed 7 bases from V and 15 bases from J; junction bases left unmatched: 10. The germline V gene has CDR1 SGHKS and CDR2 YYEKEE (reference sequence). This CDR3 contains 13 residues.

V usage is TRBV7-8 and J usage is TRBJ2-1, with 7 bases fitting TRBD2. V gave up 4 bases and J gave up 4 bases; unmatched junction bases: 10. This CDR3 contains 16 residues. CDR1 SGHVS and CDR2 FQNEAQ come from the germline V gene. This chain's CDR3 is CASSWEGWADYNEQFF. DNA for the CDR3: TGTGCCAGCAGCTGGGAGGGCTGGGCGGATTACAATGAGCAGTTCTTC. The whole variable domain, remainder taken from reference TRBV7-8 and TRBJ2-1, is GAGVSQSPRYKVAKRGQDVALRCDPISGHVSLFWYQQALGQGPEFLTYFQNEAQLDKSGLPSDRFFAERPEGSVSTLKIQRTQQEDSAVYLCASSWEGWADYNEQFFGPGTRLTVL.

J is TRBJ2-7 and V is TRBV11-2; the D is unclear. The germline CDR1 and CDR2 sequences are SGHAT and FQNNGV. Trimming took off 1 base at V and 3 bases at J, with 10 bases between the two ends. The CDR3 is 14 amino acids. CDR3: CASSLAPSLYEQYF. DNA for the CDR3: TGTGCCAGCAGCTTAGCTCCTTCACTCTACGAGCAGTACTTC.

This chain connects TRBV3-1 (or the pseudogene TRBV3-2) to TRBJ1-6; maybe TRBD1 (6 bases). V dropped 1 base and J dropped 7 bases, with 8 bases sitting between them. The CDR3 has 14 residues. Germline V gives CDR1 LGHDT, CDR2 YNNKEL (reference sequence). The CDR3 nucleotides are TGTGCCAGCAGCCAAGGGACAGTAAATTCACCCCTCCACTTT. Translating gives CASSQGTVNSPLHF.

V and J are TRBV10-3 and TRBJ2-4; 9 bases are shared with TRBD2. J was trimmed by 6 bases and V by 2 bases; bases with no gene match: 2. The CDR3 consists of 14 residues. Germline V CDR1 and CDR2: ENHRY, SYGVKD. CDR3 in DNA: TGTGCCATCAGTGAGGCGGGAGGGAGAAACATTCAGTACTTC. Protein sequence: CAISEAGGRNIQYF.

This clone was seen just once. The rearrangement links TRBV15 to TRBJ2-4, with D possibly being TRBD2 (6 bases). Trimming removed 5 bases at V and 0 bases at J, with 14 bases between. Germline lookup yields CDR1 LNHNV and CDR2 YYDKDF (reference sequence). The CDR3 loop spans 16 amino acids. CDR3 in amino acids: CATSGGTLLAKNIQYF. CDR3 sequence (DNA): TGTGCCACCAGCGGGGGGACCCTCTTAGCCAAAAACATTCAGTACTTC.

CDR3 amino acids: CASAMGGNIQYF. The CDR3 bases are TGTGCCAGCGCCATGGGGGGGAACATTCAGTACTTC. The chain carries TRBV12-3 or TRBV12-4 and TRBJ2-4; 7 positions match TRBD2. J gave up 7 bases and V 8 bases, and 5 bases lay outside the gene matches. The CDR3 runs 12 residues.

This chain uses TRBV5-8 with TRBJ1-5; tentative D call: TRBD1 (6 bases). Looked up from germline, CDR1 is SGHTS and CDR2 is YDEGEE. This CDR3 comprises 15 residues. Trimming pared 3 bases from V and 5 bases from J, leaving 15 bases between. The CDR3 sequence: CASSSPSGAYQPQHF. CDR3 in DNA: TGTGCCAGCAGCTCCCCTTCAGGGGCATATCAGCCCCAGCATTTT.

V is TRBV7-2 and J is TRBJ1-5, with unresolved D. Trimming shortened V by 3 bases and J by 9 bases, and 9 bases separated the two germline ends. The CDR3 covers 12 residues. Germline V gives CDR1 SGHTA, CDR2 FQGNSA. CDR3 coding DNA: TGTGCCAGCAGCTTTGATCGAGGGCCCCAGCATTTT. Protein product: CASSFDRGPQHF.

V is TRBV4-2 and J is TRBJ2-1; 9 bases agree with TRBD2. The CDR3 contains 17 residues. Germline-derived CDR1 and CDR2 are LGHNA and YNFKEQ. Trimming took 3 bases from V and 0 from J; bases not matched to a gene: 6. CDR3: CASSQGTSSSSYNEQFF. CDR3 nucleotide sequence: TGTGCCAGCAGCCAGGGGACTAGCTCGAGCTCCTACAATGAGCAGTTCTTC.

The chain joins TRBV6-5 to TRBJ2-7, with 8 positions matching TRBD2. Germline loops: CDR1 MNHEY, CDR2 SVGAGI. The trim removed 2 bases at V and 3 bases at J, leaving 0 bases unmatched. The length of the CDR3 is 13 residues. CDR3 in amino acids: CASSYTSGYEQYF. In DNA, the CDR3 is TGTGCCAGCAGTTACACTAGCGGCTACGAGCAGTACTTC.

The CDR3 is CASSFRRGHGYTF. The DNA for the CDR3 is TGTGCCAGCAGTTTTAGGAGGGGTCATGGCTACACCTTC. The rearrangement uses TRBV27 and TRBJ1-2; D is possibly TRBD1 (5 bases). V was pared by 3 bases and J by 6 bases, with 11 bases between. The length of the CDR3 is 13 residues. Germline CDR1 is MNHEY and CDR2 is SMNVEV (reference sequence).

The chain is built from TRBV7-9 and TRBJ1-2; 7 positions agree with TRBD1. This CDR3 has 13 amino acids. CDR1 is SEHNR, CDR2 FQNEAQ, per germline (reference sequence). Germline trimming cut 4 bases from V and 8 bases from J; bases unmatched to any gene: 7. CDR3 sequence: CASSSQGYRGYTF. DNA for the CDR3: TGTGCCAGCAGCTCACAGGGGTATCGAGGCTACACCTTC.

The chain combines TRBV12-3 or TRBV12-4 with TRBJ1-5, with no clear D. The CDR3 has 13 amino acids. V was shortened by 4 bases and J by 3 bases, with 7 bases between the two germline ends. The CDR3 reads CASSSPNNQPQHF. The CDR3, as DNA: TGTGCCAGCAGTTCGCCCAACAATCAGCCCCAGCATTTT.

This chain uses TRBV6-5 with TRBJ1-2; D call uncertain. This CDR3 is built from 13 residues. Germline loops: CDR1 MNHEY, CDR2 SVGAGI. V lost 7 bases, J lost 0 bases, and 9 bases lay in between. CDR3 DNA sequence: TGTGCCAGCAAGGGCAGCGCTAACTATGGCTACACCTTC. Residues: CASKGSANYGYTF.

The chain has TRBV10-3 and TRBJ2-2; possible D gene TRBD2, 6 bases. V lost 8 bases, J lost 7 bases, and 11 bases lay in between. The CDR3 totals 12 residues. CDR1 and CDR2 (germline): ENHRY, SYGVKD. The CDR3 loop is CAIAGTSGELFF. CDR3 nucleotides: TGTGCCATCGCGGGGACCAGCGGGGAGCTGTTTTTT.

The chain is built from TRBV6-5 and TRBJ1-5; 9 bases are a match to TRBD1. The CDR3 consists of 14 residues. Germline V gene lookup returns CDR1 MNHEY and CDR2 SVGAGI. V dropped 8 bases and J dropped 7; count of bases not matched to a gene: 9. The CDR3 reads CASLRTGDEQPQHF. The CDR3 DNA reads TGTGCCAGCCTCAGGACAGGGGACGAACAGCCCCAGCATTTT.